What follows is one T cell receptor (beta chain) and its context. This entry belongs to a study of blood T cell repertoires in COVID-19. Across the whole study: Sites in the United States, Italy and Spain provided acute and convalescent COVID-19 samples.

Per the study methods: By means of reference gene primer amplification, nucleated cell counts were estimated. Data came from immunoSEQ multiplex PCR; TCRdb stores just in-frame clones and leaves some out. That table is the source of V, J and clone size, and D and trimming were worked out from the DNA. The data hold 160,000 or so clones, with approximately 90% observed a single time. CDR1 and CDR2 from the germline V gene are SGHRS and YFSETQ. The V and J ends lost 1 base and 2 bases, in that order; junction bases with no gene match: 2. The CDR3 has 15 amino acids. The rearrangement joins TRBV5-1 to TRBJ1-2; 10 nucleotides match TRBD1. The receptor's source is a woman in her thirties or forties with acute or convalescent COVID-19. The source material was peripheral blood. The CDR3: CASSLLGQGNYGYTF. The CDR3 DNA reads as TGCGCCAGCAGCTTGCTGGGACAGGGGAACTATGGCTACACCTTC.